Shown below are 25 T cell receptor beta chains from a single sample sequenced in a study of cytomegalovirus exposure and HLA in healthy donors. PCR primers comprised 60 Vbeta and 13 Jbeta primers. The table came from immunoSEQ multiplex PCR; TCRdb's copy has only in-frame clones and leaves some out. The table lists 150,000 to 200,000 clones, approximately 88% of them singletons. The material sequenced was PBMCs. These receptor sequences come from a young man in good health and CMV-seronegative.

V is TRBV2 and J is TRBJ2-1; TRBD2 might be the D (5 bases). There are 13 residues in the CDR3. V gave up 3 bases and J gave up 12 bases, with 15 bases separating them. Germline CDR1 SNHLY, CDR2 FYNNEI. CDR3 DNA: TGTGCCAGCAGTGACCCCAGCCAGGCGGGGCAGTTCTTC. Translation: CASSDPSQAGQFF.

The chain combines TRBV7-9 with TRBJ1-2; the match to TRBD1 covers 8 bases. Germline V lookup: CDR1 SEHNR, CDR2 FQNEAQ (reference sequence). CDR3 length equals 17 residues. The V segment lost 7 bases and the J segment 3 bases; nucleotides outside the gene matches: 16. The CDR3 is CASTINTPGTGHYGYTF. The CDR3 DNA sequence: TGTGCCAGCACCATCAACACCCCGGGGACAGGTCACTATGGCTACACCTTC.

The gene calls are TRBV18 and TRBJ2-7; 7 nucleotides line up with TRBD1. Germline assignment: CDR1 KGHSH and CDR2 LQKENI. V was pared by 2 bases and J by 2 bases, with 0 bases of the junction left unmatched. This CDR3 has 13 amino acids. The DNA for the CDR3 is TGTGCCAGCTCACCAGACAGGGCCTACGAGCAGTACTTC. This encodes CASSPDRAYEQYF.

The rearrangement links TRBV7-9 to TRBJ2-7; 13 nucleotides match TRBD2. Germline CDR1 is SEHNR and CDR2 is FQNEAQ (reference sequence). The CDR3 length is 15 residues. V was clipped by 5 bases and J by 6 bases; unmatched bases: 7. The CDR3 sequence: CASSNGLAGAVEQYF. The CDR3 DNA is TGTGCCAGCAGCAATGGACTAGCGGGAGCAGTCGAGCAGTACTTC.

The CDR3 DNA follows: TGTGCCAGCAGCCAAGGACTACTGGCGTACAATGAGCAGTTCTTC. Amino acids: CASSQGLLAYNEQFF. This chain uses TRBV14 with TRBJ2-1; tentative D call: TRBD2 (5 bases). V was trimmed by 1 base and J by 4 bases, leaving 11 bases between them. The CDR3 extends over 15 amino acids. CDR1 SGHDN and CDR2 FVKESK come from the germline V gene.

The chain employs TRBV30 and TRBJ2-3; D is undetermined. Germline CDR1 and CDR2: GTSNPN and SVGIG (reference sequence). The V end was cut by 0 bases, the J end by 2 bases, with 12 bases between. This CDR3 contains 15 residues. CDR3 sequence reads: CAWSVWRSSTDTQYF. Written as DNA, the CDR3 is TGTGCCTGGAGTGTATGGCGGTCCTCCACAGATACGCAGTATTTT.

This clone was counted between two and nine times. V is TRBV6-1 and J is TRBJ2-7; 8 nucleotides match TRBD1. This CDR3 is 15 amino acids long. Germline loops: CDR1 MNHNS, CDR2 SASEGT. The junction had 12 bases not matched to a gene; V was cut back by 8 bases and J by 3 bases. CDR3 in DNA: TGTGCCAGCCCCGGGACAGGAGGCCAGGGCTACGAGCAGTACTTC. The encoded protein is CASPGTGGQGYEQYF.

This clone is a singleton in its sample. The V call is TRBV14, the J call TRBJ2-2; 7 nucleotides match TRBD2. The CDR3 covers 16 residues. J lost 7 bases, V lost 4 bases, and 12 bases had no gene match. Germline assignment: CDR1 SGHDN and CDR2 FVKESK. The chain's CDR3 is CASSRGSSGVGGELFF. The CDR3 DNA follows: TGTGCCAGCAGCCGGGGGTCAAGCGGGGTAGGCGGGGAGCTGTTTTTT.

The rearrangement joins TRBV23-1 to TRBJ2-1; the match to TRBD1 covers 7 bases. TRBV23-1 is known as an ORF, though its function is uncertain. This CDR3 is 15 amino acids long. Losses at the gene ends were 6 bases for V and 0 bases for J; bases not matched to a gene: 5. The CDR3 here is CASRHRGFSYNEQFF. In DNA, the CDR3 is TGCGCCAGCAGGCACAGGGGATTCTCCTACAATGAGCAGTTCTTC.

This CDR3 is CASSPDNKPLYGYTF. In nucleotides, the CDR3 is TGCGCCAGCAGCCCGGACAACAAACCCCTCTATGGCTACACCTTC. The V call is TRBV5-1, the J call TRBJ1-2, with a tentative D call TRBD1 (5 bases). Germline V gene sequence: CDR1 SGHRS, CDR2 YFSETQ. The CDR3 contains 15 residues. V gave up 4 bases and J gave up 4 bases, with 17 bases separating them.

Only a few counts were recorded for this clone. The V gene is TRBV27, the J gene TRBJ2-7; 7 bases are shared with TRBD1. The J segment lost 5 bases and the V segment lost 0 bases, leaving 7 bases of the junction unmatched. Germline CDR1 reads MNHEY; CDR2 reads SMNVEV (reference sequence). The CDR3 has 15 residues. The CDR3 loop reads CASSLSHRGRDEQYF. DNA for the CDR3: TGTGCCAGCAGTTTATCCCACAGGGGCAGGGACGAGCAGTACTTC.

V is TRBV29-1 and J is TRBJ2-7; 9 bases fit TRBD1. Trimming cost V 4 bases and J 4 bases; bases outside gene matches: 5. From germline, CDR1 is SQVTM and CDR2 ANQGSEA. This CDR3 has 13 residues. The CDR3 bases are TGCAGCGTTGTCGGACAGGGGAGGTACGAGCAGTACTTC. Its protein product is CSVVGQGRYEQYF.

This chain connects TRBV19 to TRBJ2-5; weak D call: TRBD2 (5 bases). Trimming pared 1 base from V and 1 base from J, leaving 10 bases between. CDR1 and CDR2 (germline): LNHDA, SQIVND (reference sequence). The CDR3 extends over 15 amino acids. CDR3 residues: CASSIGGSGQETQYF. The CDR3 DNA is TGTGCCAGTAGTATAGGAGGCAGCGGCCAAGAGACCCAGTACTTC.

The chain carries TRBV6-5 and TRBJ1-2; 10 bases fit TRBD1. The ends lost 5 bases at V and 8 bases at J; junction bases unmatched: 8. This CDR3 comprises 14 residues. CDR1 MNHEY and CDR2 SVGAGI come from the germline V gene. CDR3 bases: TGTGCCAGCAGTCGGCCGGGACAGGGGTACGGCTACACCTTC. Residues: CASSRPGQGYGYTF.

The genes are TRBV11-3 and TRBJ2-7, with D maybe TRBD1 (6 bases). Trimming left V 1 base short and J 1 base short, with 11 bases between. CDR3 size: 15 residues. Germline V CDR1 and CDR2: SGHNT, YENEEA. The CDR3 spells CASSLGGTKSYEQYF. The CDR3 coding sequence is TGTGCCAGCAGCTTAGGGGGGACAAAATCCTACGAGCAGTACTTC.

The chain combines TRBV27 with TRBJ1-3, with a weak D call TRBD1 (6 bases). This CDR3 contains 14 residues. Trimming stripped 5 bases from V and 0 bases from J, with 8 bases between. The germline gives CDR1 MNHEY, CDR2 SMNVEV (reference sequence). The CDR3 sequence is CASSPDSSGNTIYF. CDR3 DNA sequence: TGTGCCAGCAGTCCGGACAGCTCTGGAAACACCATATATTTT.

The V gene is TRBV29-1, the J gene TRBJ1-1; D may be TRBD1 (5 bases). The CDR3 contains 13 residues. V gave up 7 bases and J gave up 0 bases, with 12 bases separating them. Germline CDR1 and CDR2: SQVTM and ANQGSEA. CDR3 coding DNA: TGCAGCGGCACCGGGACTGTGAACACTGAAGCTTTCTTT. Its translation: CSGTGTVNTEAFF. Supplemented by reference TRBV29-1 and TRBJ1-1, the full variable domain reads SAVISQKPSRDICQRGTSLTIQCQVDSQVTMMFWYRQQPGQSLTLIATANQGSEATYESGFVIDKFPISRPNLTFSTLTVSNMSPEDSSIYLCSGTGTVNTEAFFGQGTRLTVV.

This clone was found a few times. Written as DNA, the CDR3 is TGCAGCTCCGGACTAACGCCTTTGCAGTTCTTC. Amino acid sequence: CSSGLTPLQFF. The chain recombines TRBV29-1 with TRBJ2-1; tentatively, D is TRBD2 (6 bases). CDR1 SQVTM and CDR2 ANQGSEA come from the germline V gene. Trimming shortened V by 8 bases and J by 12 bases, and 17 bases separated the two germline ends. This CDR3 has 11 amino acids.

This clone was picked up one time. V is TRBV30 and J is TRBJ2-2; D may be TRBD1 (5 bases). Trimming took off 3 bases at V and 7 bases at J, with 9 bases between the two ends. Germline loops: CDR1 GTSNPN, CDR2 SVGIG (reference sequence). The CDR3 consists of 12 residues. The CDR3 loop is CAWSRVVGELFF. The CDR3 DNA reads as TGTGCCTGGAGCAGGGTTGTCGGGGAGCTGTTTTTT.

The chain uses TRBV27 and TRBJ1-4, with 7 bases identical to TRBD1. CDR1 MNHEY and CDR2 SMNVEV come from the germline V gene (reference sequence). Germline trimming cut 5 bases from V and 1 base from J; bases unmatched to any gene: 4. This CDR3 spans 15 amino acids. The CDR3 nucleotides are TGTGCCAGCAGTGCCAGGGGGTTAACTAATGAAAAACTGTTTTTT. Protein product: CASSARGLTNEKLFF.

This clone was seen a few times. Within the sample, other DNA sequences also encode this same CDR3. J is TRBJ2-5 and V is TRBV4-1; TRBD1 is a possible D gene (6 bases). Trimming left V 1 base short and J 1 base short, with 7 bases between. This CDR3 has 14 amino acids. The germline V gene has CDR1 MGHRA and CDR2 YSYEKL. The CDR3 loop reads CASSQGGPQETQYF. The CDR3, as DNA: TGCGCCAGCAGCCAAGGGGGGCCCCAAGAGACCCAGTACTTC.

This rearrangement joins TRBV7-9 to TRBJ1-5; D is perhaps TRBD1 (6 bases). The germline gives CDR1 SEHNR, CDR2 FQNEAQ (reference sequence). V dropped 2 bases and J dropped 2 bases, with 10 bases sitting between them. CDR3 length: 15 amino acids. CDR3: CASSLSAGGNQPQHF. The CDR3 DNA reads TGTGCCAGCAGCTTATCGGCAGGGGGCAATCAGCCCCAGCATTTT.

This sequence joins TRBV5-1 and TRBJ2-3, with D maybe TRBD2 (6 bases). Trimming shortened V by 4 bases and J by 7 bases, and 19 bases separated the two germline ends. CDR1 is SGHRS and CDR2 is YFSETQ in the germline V gene. The CDR3 has 15 residues. As DNA, the CDR3 is TGCGCCAGCAGCACCACTAGCACCGGAATGAATACGCAGTATTTT. This gives the protein CASSTTSTGMNTQYF.

The V gene is TRBV6-1, the J gene TRBJ2-3; a weak D match, TRBD1 (5 bases). CDR3 length equals 16 residues. CDR1 and CDR2 (germline): MNHNS, SASEGT. V lost 2 bases and J 2 bases, leaving 14 bases between the germline ends. CDR3 region: CASSELYRQITDTQYF. CDR3 DNA: TGTGCCAGCAGTGAACTCTACCGACAGATCACAGATACGCAGTATTTT.

The CDR3 loop reads CASRPGTTSNYGYTF. The CDR3 DNA sequence: TGTGCCAGCAGACCCGGGACAACCTCTAACTATGGCTACACCTTC. This sequence joins TRBV7-8 and TRBJ1-2; D may be TRBD1 (6 bases). Trimming removed 6 bases at V and 0 bases at J, with 14 bases between. The CDR3 is 15 amino acids. Germline V gene data show CDR1 as SGHVS and CDR2 as FQNEAQ.